The 8 T cell receptor beta chains in this list originate from one sample, sequenced in a study of shared clonotypes between healthy human individuals. TCRdb's copy holds only in-frame clones and misses some; the assay was immunoSEQ multiplex PCR. Of about 680,000 clones listed, around 92% were seen once; the top ten hold 24%. Naive CD8 cells lacked CD45RO, underwent positive selection for CCR7 and left out terminally differentiated effector memory CD45RA+ cells. The sequencing sample was made of naive CD8+ T cells sorted from blood. The receptors here all came from a young man in good health.

The chain combines TRBV5-1 with TRBJ2-1; no firm D call. The germline CDR1 and CDR2 sequences are SGHRS and YFSETQ. The CDR3 sequence is 15 residues long. Trimming removed 7 bases at V and 0 bases at J, with 14 bases between. The CDR3 loop is CASSEYLDSYNEQFF. CDR3 nucleotides: TGCGCCAGCTCAGAATACCTGGACTCCTACAATGAGCAGTTCTTC. The full variable domain, in which reference TRBV5-1 and TRBJ2-1 provide the parts outside the CDR3, is KAGVTQTPRYLIKTRGQQVTLSCSPISGHRSVSWYQQTPGQGLQFLFEYFSETQRNKGNFPGRFSGRQFSNSRSEMNVSTLELGDSALYLCASSEYLDSYNEQFFGPGTRLTVL.

The chain couples TRBV4-3 to TRBJ1-2; no clear D gene. CDR3 length: 16 residues. CDR1 LGHNA and CDR2 YSLEER come from the germline V gene. V lost 0 bases and J 2 bases, leaving 13 bases between the germline ends. CDR3 residues: CASSQDTHTLNYGYTF. CDR3 sequence (DNA): TGCGCCAGCAGCCAAGATACCCATACCTTGAACTATGGCTACACCTTC.

The chain links TRBV13 to TRBJ2-1; a possible D gene is TRBD1 (5 bases). V lost 2 bases, J lost 10 bases, and 9 bases lay in between. Germline assignment: CDR1 PRHDT and CDR2 FYEKMQ (reference sequence). This CDR3 region has 12 residues. CDR3 coding DNA: TGTGCCAGCAGCTTACTCAGGGTCGAGCAGTTCTTC. It yields the protein CASSLLRVEQFF. Variable domain in full (rest from reference TRBV13 and TRBJ2-1): AAGVIQSPRHLIKEKRETATLKCYPIPRHDTVYWYQQGPGQDPQFLISFYEKMQSDKGSIPDRFSAQQFSDYHSELNMSSLELGDSALYFCASSLLRVEQFFGPGTRLTVL.

The gene calls are TRBV29-1 and TRBJ2-7; D is unclear. Trimming removed 2 bases at V and 4 bases at J, with 6 bases between. CDR3 size: 11 residues. The germline V gene encodes CDR1 SQVTM and CDR2 ANQGSEA. The CDR3 sequence is CSVEQGYEQYF. The DNA for the CDR3 is TGCAGCGTTGAACAAGGTTACGAGCAGTACTTC.

The gene calls are TRBV27 and TRBJ2-7, with D uncertain. Germline CDR1 and CDR2: MNHEY and SMNVEV (reference sequence). Trimming left V 6 bases short and J 5 bases short, with 11 bases between. The CDR3 spans 12 residues. CDR3 amino acids: CASSSNPHEQYF. Written as DNA, the CDR3 is TGTGCCAGCAGCTCGAATCCCCACGAGCAGTACTTC.

CDR3 bases: TGTGCCAGCAGTTACTCGATTGCAGCTAACTATGGCTACACCTTC. Translated: CASSYSIAANYGYTF. The V call is TRBV6-6, the J call TRBJ1-2; D gene ambiguous. V was clipped by 0 bases and J by 0 bases, with 8 bases between them. Germline CDR1 reads MNHNY; CDR2 reads SVGAGI (reference sequence). The CDR3 has 15 residues.

The gene calls are TRBV27 and TRBJ1-2; 7 bases map to TRBD1. Germline CDR1 reads MNHEY; CDR2 reads SMNVEV (reference sequence). This CDR3 is 15 amino acids long. V was pared by 3 bases and J by 6 bases, with 10 bases of the junction left unmatched. The CDR3 reads CASSFLAQGVHGYTF. The CDR3 DNA sequence: TGTGCCAGCAGTTTTTTGGCGCAGGGGGTGCATGGCTACACCTTC.

Concerning this clone itself: This sample includes further DNA sequences coding for the same CDR3. CDR3 in amino acids: CASSSLDNEQFF. CDR3 bases: TGTGCCAGCAGCTCTTTGGACAATGAGCAGTTCTTC. This chain joins TRBV11-2 and TRBJ2-1; D remains ambiguous. The CDR3 is 12 amino acids. Trimming removed 4 bases at V and 5 bases at J, with 6 bases between. Germline V lookup: CDR1 SGHAT, CDR2 FQNNGV.